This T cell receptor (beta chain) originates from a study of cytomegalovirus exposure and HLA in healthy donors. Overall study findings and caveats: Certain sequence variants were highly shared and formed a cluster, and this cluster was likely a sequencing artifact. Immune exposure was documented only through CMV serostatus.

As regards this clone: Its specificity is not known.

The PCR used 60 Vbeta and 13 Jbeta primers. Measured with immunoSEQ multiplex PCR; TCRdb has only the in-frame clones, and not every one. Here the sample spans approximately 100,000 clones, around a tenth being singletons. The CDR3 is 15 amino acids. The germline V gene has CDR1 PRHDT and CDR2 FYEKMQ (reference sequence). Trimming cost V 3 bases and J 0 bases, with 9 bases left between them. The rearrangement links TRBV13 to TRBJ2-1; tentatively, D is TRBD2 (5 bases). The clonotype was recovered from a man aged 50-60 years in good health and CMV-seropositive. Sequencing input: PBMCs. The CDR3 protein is CASSLGSNSYNEQFF. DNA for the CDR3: TGTGCCAGCAGCTTGGGGAGTAACTCCTACAATGAGCAGTTCTTC.